Following are 18 T cell receptor beta chains from one sample sequenced in a study of blood T cell repertoires in COVID-19. Profiling relied on immunoSEQ multiplex PCR, and the TCRdb table lists in-frame clones only, not all of them. The table lists tens of thousands of clones, 65% to 90% of them singletons. The specimen sequenced was peripheral blood. Source of these receptors: a man in his 60s with acute or convalescent COVID-19.

This clone was picked up one time. The J gene is TRBJ1-3, the V gene TRBV15; D ambiguous. This CDR3 contains 17 residues. The germline V gene encodes CDR1 LNHNV and CDR2 YYDKDF (reference sequence). V shed 0 bases and J shed 4 bases, with 16 bases lying between them. The CDR3 region has the DNA TGTGCCACCAGCAGAGATCTAGCCGTGGGAGCAGGAAACACCATATATTTT. Amino acids: CATSRDLAVGAGNTIYF.

The V call is TRBV6-5, the J call TRBJ2-1; D is perhaps TRBD2 (6 bases). The V gene lost 10 bases and the J gene lost 6 bases, with 19 bases spanning the gap. Looked up from germline, CDR1 is MNHEY and CDR2 is SVGAGI. The CDR3 is made up of 14 amino acids. This chain's CDR3 is CATPGGPVGNEQFF. In DNA form, the CDR3 reads TGTGCCACCCCCGGGGGTCCGGTAGGCAATGAGCAGTTCTTC.

This clone was observed a few times. J is TRBJ2-7 and V is TRBV6-2 or TRBV6-3; 12 positions agree with TRBD1. V lost 6 bases and J lost 4; bases outside the gene matches: 4. In germline, CDR1 is MNHEY, CDR2 SVGEGT. The CDR3 is 14 amino acids. The CDR3 region has the DNA TGTGCCAGCAGCGGGACAGGGGGCGCGTACGAGCAGTACTTC. Protein: CASSGTGGAYEQYF.

This clone appeared once. The chain joins TRBV27 to TRBJ1-4, with D unresolved. This CDR3 has 16 amino acids. CDR1 and CDR2 from the germline V gene are MNHEY and SMNVEV (reference sequence). Between the trimmed V and J ends, which lost 4 bases and 8 bases, there was a span of 20 bases. The DNA for the CDR3 is TGTGCCAGCAGTTCCGATCGGGCCCGGGGTCGGGAAAAACTGTTTTTT. It codes for CASSSDRARGREKLFF. Based on the CDR3 plus reference TRBV27 and TRBJ1-4, the full variable domain is EAQVTQNPRYLITVTGKKLTVTCSQNMNHEYMSWYRQDPGLGLRQIYYSMNVEVTDKGDVPEGYKVSRKEKRNFPLILESPSPNQTSLYFCASSSDRARGREKLFFGSGTQLSVL.

V gene TRBV2 combines with J gene TRBJ2-3, with 13 bases that match TRBD2. The ends lost 9 bases at V and 0 bases at J; junction bases unmatched: 6. The CDR3 contains 16 residues. Germline CDR1 SNHLY, CDR2 FYNNEI. The CDR3 DNA is TGTGCCAGAAGGACTAGCGGGGGCCGTAGCACAGATACGCAGTATTTT. Its translation: CARRTSGGRSTDTQYF.

The J gene is TRBJ1-2, the V gene TRBV3-1 (or the pseudogene TRBV3-2), with TRBD1 matching 7 bases. The V segment lost 1 base and the J segment 8 bases; nucleotides outside the gene matches: 4. This CDR3 contains 13 residues. CDR1 LGHDT and CDR2 YNNKEL come from the germline V gene (reference sequence). The CDR3 is CASSQGGTAGYTF. The CDR3 nucleotides are TGTGCCAGCAGCCAAGGAGGGACAGCCGGCTACACCTTC.

The chain joins TRBV2 to TRBJ1-6, with D unclear. The CDR3 spans 14 residues. Germline CDR1 is SNHLY and CDR2 is FYNNEI. V was cut by 9 bases and J by 9 bases, with 18 bases left in between. CDR3 nucleotides: TGTGCCAGTGAGACATCGGGGTACGCTTCACCCCTCCACTTT. Amino acid sequence: CASETSGYASPLHF.

CDR3 sequence reads: CASSYNNREKNIQYF. The CDR3 nucleotides are TGTGCCAGCAGCTACAACAACAGGGAGAAAAACATTCAGTACTTC. The chain carries TRBV28 and TRBJ2-4; the D gene is possibly TRBD1 (6 bases). Germline CDR1 is MDHEN and CDR2 is SYDVKM. V was cut by 6 bases and J by 4 bases, with 16 bases left in between. The CDR3 sequence is 15 residues long.

The table lists this clone with a few counts. The chain has TRBV9 and TRBJ2-7, with 7 bases aligning to TRBD1. Germline V lookup: CDR1 SGDLS, CDR2 YYNGEE. Trimming cost V 0 bases and J 1 base; bases outside gene matches: 4. The CDR3 totals 15 residues. The CDR3 loop reads CASSVGGTVSYEQYF. Written as DNA, the CDR3 is TGTGCCAGCAGCGTAGGTGGGACAGTATCCTACGAGCAGTACTTC.

The V gene is TRBV11-2, the J gene TRBJ2-2, with 12 bases aligning to TRBD2. The CDR3 extends over 17 amino acids. J gave up 4 bases and V 4 bases, and 7 bases lay outside the gene matches. Germline assignment: CDR1 SGHAT and CDR2 FQNNGV. The CDR3 loop is CASSSDRTSGATGELFF. CDR3 DNA: TGTGCCAGCAGCTCGGACCGGACTAGCGGGGCCACCGGGGAGCTGTTTTTT.

This chain connects TRBV18 to TRBJ2-7, with D maybe TRBD1 (6 bases). Between the trimmed V and J ends, which lost 1 base and 2 bases, there was a span of 6 bases. From germline, CDR1 is KGHSH and CDR2 LQKENI. The CDR3 is made up of 13 amino acids. CDR3 residues: CASSPQGAYEQYV. In DNA form, the CDR3 reads TGTGCCAGCTCACCACAGGGGGCCTACGAGCAGTACGTC.

The chain carries TRBV4-1 and TRBJ2-7; D possibly corresponds to TRBD1 (8 bases). The CDR3 has 18 residues. Trimming removed 4 bases from V and 0 bases from J, with 22 bases in between. Germline CDR1 is MGHRA and CDR2 is YSYEKL. The CDR3 bases are TGCGCCAGCAGCCTCATCCTTAACAGGGGGGGACTCTCCTACGAGCAGTACTTC. It codes for CASSLILNRGGLSYEQYF.

V gene TRBV15 combines with J gene TRBJ2-1; 12 bases map to TRBD1. CDR1 LNHNV and CDR2 YYDKDF come from the germline V gene (reference sequence). V trimming: 5 bases; J trimming: 4 bases; junction bases outside the gene matches: 6. The length of the CDR3 is 16 residues. CDR3 loop: CATSPTGQGAYNEQFF. The CDR3 DNA sequence: TGTGCCACCAGCCCGACGGGACAGGGGGCTTACAATGAGCAGTTCTTC.

This rearrangement joins TRBV3-1 (or the pseudogene TRBV3-2) to TRBJ2-2; no reliable D call. Germline CDR1 is LGHDT and CDR2 is YNNKEL (reference sequence). Trimming shortened V by 4 bases and J by 7 bases, and 10 bases separated the two germline ends. CDR3 length equals 13 residues. CDR3 amino acids: CASSRRRGGELFF. The CDR3 bases are TGTGCCAGCAGCCGGAGACGAGGCGGGGAGCTGTTTTTT.

V and J are TRBV7-6 and TRBJ1-2; TRBD1 is a possible D gene (5 bases). Germline V gives CDR1 SGHVS, CDR2 FNYEAQ. Trimming stripped 4 bases from V and 0 bases from J, with 6 bases between. This CDR3 has 13 residues. CDR3 DNA: TGTGCCAGCAGCTCCAGGGCTAACTATGGCTACACCTTC. Translation: CASSSRANYGYTF.

This chain uses TRBV7-2 with TRBJ1-6; 10 positions match TRBD1. Germline CDR1 is SGHTA and CDR2 is FQGNSA. The CDR3 spans 14 residues. After removal of 3 bases from V and 9 bases from J, the junction contained 2 bases not matched to a gene. The CDR3 coding sequence is TGTGCCAGCAGCTTGGGGACAGGGGTTTCACCCCTCCACTTT. This gives the protein CASSLGTGVSPLHF.

This clone has a handful of counts. The chain is built from TRBV11-1 and TRBJ1-2; D is perhaps TRBD1 (5 bases). Germline loops: CDR1 SGHAT, CDR2 FQDESV (reference sequence). V was trimmed by 7 bases and J by 3 bases, leaving 15 bases between them. The CDR3 has 14 residues. The CDR3 spells CASTPTTGDYGYTF. The CDR3 nucleotides are TGTGCCAGCACCCCGACTACGGGGGACTATGGCTACACCTTC. Full variable domain (rest looked up from reference TRBV11-1 and TRBJ1-2): EAEVAQSPRYKITEKSQAVAFWCDPISGHATLYWYRQILGQGPELLVQFQDESVVDDSQLPKDRFSAERLKGVDSTLKIQPAELGDSAMYLCASTPTTGDYGYTFGSGTRLTVV.

This rearrangement joins TRBV28 to TRBJ2-5, with D possibly TRBD1 on 5 matching bases. In germline, CDR1 is MDHEN, CDR2 SYDVKM. The CDR3 is 15 amino acids. V lost 8 bases, J lost 6 bases, and 22 bases lay in between. The CDR3 protein is CASSGPEQGWKTQYF. As DNA, the CDR3 is TGTGCCAGCTCGGGCCCCGAGCAGGGTTGGAAGACCCAGTACTTC.